The T cell receptor beta chain under discussion was sequenced for a study of cytomegalovirus exposure and HLA in healthy donors. Germline lookup yields CDR1 MNHEY and CDR2 SMNVEV (reference sequence). V was cut by 3 bases and J by 5 bases, with 13 bases left in between. This CDR3 is 14 amino acids long. The PCR used 60 Vbeta and 13 Jbeta primers. Produced via immunoSEQ multiplex PCR; TCRdb's table is partial and in-frame only. The sample shows some 200,000 clones, 80% to 85% of them seen only once. This receptor was identified in a woman between 18 and 30 years old in good health and CMV-seronegative. Sequencing used PBMCs. The J gene is TRBJ2-5, the V gene TRBV27; tentatively, D is TRBD2 (5 bases). The CDR3 is CASSFLRTRETQYF. The CDR3 DNA follows: TGTGCCAGCAGTTTTTTACGGACTCGGGAGACCCAGTACTTC.